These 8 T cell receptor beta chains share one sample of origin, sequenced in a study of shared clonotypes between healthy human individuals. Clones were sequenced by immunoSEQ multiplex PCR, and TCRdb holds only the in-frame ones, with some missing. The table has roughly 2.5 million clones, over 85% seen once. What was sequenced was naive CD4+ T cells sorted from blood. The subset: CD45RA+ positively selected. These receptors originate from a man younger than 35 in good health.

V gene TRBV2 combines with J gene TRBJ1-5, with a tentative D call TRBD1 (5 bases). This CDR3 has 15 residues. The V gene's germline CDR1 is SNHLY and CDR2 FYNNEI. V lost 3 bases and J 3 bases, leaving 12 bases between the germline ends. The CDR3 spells CASSEEEGTNQPQHF. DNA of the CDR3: TGTGCCAGCAGTGAGGAAGAGGGGACCAATCAGCCCCAGCATTTT.

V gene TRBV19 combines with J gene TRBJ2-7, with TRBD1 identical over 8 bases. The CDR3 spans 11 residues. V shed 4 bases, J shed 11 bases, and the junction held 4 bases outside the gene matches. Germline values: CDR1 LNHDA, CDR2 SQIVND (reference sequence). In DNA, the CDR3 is TGTGCCAGTAGTACAGGGGGCGTGAAGTACTTC. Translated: CASSTGGVKYF.

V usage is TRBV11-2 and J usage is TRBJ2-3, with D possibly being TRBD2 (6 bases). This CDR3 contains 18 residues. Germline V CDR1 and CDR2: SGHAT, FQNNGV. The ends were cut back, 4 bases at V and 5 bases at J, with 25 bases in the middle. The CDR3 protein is CASSSGTLALGIGDTQYF. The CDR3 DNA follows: TGTGCCAGCAGCTCAGGGACTCTAGCTTTGGGGATCGGAGATACGCAGTATTTT.

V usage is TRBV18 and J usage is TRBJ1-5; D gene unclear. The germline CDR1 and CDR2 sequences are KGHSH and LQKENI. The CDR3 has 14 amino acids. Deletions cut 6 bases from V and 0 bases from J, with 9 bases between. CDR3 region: CASSLGLSNQPQHF. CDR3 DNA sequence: TGTGCCAGCTCGCTGGGTCTTAGCAATCAGCCCCAGCATTTT.

In DNA form, the CDR3 reads TGTGCCAGCAGCTGGGACAGGGGGCCACCGAACACTGAAGCTTTCTTT. This sequence encodes CASSWDRGPPNTEAFF. This chain connects TRBV11-2 to TRBJ1-1; 12 bases are a match to TRBD1. The germline CDR1 and CDR2 sequences are SGHAT and FQNNGV. After removal of 4 bases from V and 1 base from J, the junction contained 4 bases not matched to a gene. This CDR3 has 16 residues.

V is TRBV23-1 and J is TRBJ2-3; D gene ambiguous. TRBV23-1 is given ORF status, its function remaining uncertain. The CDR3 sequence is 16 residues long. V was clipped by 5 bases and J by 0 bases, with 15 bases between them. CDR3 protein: CASSKTSTESTDTQYF. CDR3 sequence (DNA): TGCGCCAGCAGTAAGACCTCGACTGAGAGCACAGATACGCAGTATTTT.

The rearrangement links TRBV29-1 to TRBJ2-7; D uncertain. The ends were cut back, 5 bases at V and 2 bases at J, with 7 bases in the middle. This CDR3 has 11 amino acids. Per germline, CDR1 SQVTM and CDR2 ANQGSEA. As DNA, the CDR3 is TGCAGCGTTTTACTTACCTACGAGCAGTACTTC. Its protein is CSVLLTYEQYF.

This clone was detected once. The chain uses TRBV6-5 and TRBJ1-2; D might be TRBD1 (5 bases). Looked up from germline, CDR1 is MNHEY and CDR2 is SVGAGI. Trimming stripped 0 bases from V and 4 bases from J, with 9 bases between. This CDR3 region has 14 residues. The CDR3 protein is CASSYSTGLYGYTF. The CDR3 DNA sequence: TGTGCCAGCAGTTACTCAACAGGTCTCTATGGCTACACCTTC.